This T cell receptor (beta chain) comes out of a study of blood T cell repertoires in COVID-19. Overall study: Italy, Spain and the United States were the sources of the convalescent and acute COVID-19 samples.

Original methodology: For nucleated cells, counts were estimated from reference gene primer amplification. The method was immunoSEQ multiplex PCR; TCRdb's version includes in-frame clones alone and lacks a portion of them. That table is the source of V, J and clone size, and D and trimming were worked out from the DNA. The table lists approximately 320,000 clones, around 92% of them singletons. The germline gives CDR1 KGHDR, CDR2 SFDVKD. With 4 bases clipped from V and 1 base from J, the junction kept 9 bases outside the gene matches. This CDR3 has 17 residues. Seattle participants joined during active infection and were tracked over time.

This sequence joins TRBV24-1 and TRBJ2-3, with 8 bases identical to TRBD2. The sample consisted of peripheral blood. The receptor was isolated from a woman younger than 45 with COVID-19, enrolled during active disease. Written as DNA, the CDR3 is TGTGCCACCAGTGACCCCCGTGGGCGGGGGGGCACAGATACGCAGTATTTT. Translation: CATSDPRGRGGTDTQYF.